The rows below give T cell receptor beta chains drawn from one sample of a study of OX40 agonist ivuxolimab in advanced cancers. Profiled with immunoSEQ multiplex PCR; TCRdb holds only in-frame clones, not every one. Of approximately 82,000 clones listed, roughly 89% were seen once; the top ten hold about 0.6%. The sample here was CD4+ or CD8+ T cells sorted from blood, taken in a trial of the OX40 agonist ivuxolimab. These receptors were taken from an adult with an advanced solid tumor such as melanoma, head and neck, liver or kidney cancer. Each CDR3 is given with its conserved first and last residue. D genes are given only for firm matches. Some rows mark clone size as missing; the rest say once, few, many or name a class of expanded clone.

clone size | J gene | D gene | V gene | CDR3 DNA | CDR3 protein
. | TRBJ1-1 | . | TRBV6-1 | TGTGCCAGCAGTGTTCAGTTCATGAACACTGAAGCTTTCTTT | CASSVQFMNTEAFF
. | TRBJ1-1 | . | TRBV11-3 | TGTGCCAGCAGCTCCCGATCCTTTAGCAAGAACACTGAAGCTTTCTTT | CASSSRSFSKNTEAFF
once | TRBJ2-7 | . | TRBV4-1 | TGCGCCAGCAGCCAAGCCGGGGTCCCATACGAGCAGTACTTC | CASSQAGVPYEQYF
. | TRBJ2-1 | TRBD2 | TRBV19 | TGTGCCAGTAGTCCCCCCTTGACTAGCGGGGGGGGCCCTCGCAATGAGCAGTTCTTC | CASSPPLTSGGGPRNEQFF
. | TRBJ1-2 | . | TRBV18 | TGTGCCAGCTCACCATCAGGGGATGGCTACACCTTC | CASSPSGDGYTF
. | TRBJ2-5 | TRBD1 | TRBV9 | TGTGCCAGCACCCCTAACCCGGGGACAGGGGAAGACCAGTACTTC | CASTPNPGTGEDQYF
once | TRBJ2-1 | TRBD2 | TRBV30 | TGTGCCTGGAGTGGGCGGGGGGGCCTGAATGAGCAGTTCTTC | CAWSGRGGLNEQFF
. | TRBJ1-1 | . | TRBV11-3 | TGTGCCAGCAGTAACGGCTGGGGGCCCACTGAAGCTTTCTTT | CASSNGWGPTEAFF
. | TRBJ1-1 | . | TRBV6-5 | TGTGCCAGCAGTCCCGGGAGCCATAACACTGAAGCTTTCTTT | CASSPGSHNTEAFF
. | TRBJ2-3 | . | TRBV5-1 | TGCGCCAGCAGCTTACAGGACAACACAGATACGCAGTATTTT | CASSLQDNTDTQYF
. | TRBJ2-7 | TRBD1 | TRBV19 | TGTGCCAGTAGTACCCAGGGGGCCTACGAGCAGTACTTC | CASSTQGAYEQYF
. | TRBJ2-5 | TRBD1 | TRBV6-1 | TGTGCCAGCAGCGGGTGGGACAGGGGTAATACTGAGTACTTC | CASSGWDRGNTEYF
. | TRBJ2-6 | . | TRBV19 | TGTGCCAGCACCCCAGGTCTCGATCGGGCCAACGTCCTGACTTTC | CASTPGLDRANVLTF
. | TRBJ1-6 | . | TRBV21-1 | TGTGCCAGCAGCAAAGTATCCTCAGGGACAGGGCGAACCAGAGGCTATAATTCACCCCTCCACTTT | CASSKVSSGTGRTRGYNSPLHF
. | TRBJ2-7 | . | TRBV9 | TGTGCCAGCAGCGTAGCGGGCGGGTCCCTAGACGAGCAGTACTTC | CASSVAGGSLDEQYF
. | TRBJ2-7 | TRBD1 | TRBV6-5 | TGTGCCAGCAGTTACTCCCCGGGACAGGGATTTGAGCAGTACTTC | CASSYSPGQGFEQYF
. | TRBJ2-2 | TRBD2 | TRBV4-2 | TGTGCCAGCAGCCAACCTACGGGGGGGAGGGCCGCTGGGGAGGAGCTGTTTTTT | CASSQPTGGRAAGEELFF
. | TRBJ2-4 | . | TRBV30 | TGTGCCTGGAGTGTACAGGGGGGGAACATTCAGTACTTC | CAWSVQGGNIQYF
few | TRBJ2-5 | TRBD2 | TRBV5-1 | TGCGCCAGCAGCTTGGCCCCGGGGGGAGAGACCCAGTACTTC | CASSLAPGGETQYF
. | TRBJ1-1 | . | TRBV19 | TGTGCCAGTACCCCAACAGTGAACACTGAAGCTTTCTTT | CASTPTVNTEAFF
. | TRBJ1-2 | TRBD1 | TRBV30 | TGTGCCTGGAGTCAAGGCGTAAGGACAGGGGCGTTAGGCTACACCTTC | CAWSQGVRTGALGYTF
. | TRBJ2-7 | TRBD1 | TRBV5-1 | TGCGCCAGCAGTTTCAGCTCCGGGACAGGGACCTACGAGCAGTACTTC | CASSFSSGTGTYEQYF
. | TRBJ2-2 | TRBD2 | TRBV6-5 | TGTGCCAGCAGTTCTAGCGGGGGCTGGAACACCGGGGAGCTGTTTTTT | CASSSSGGWNTGELFF
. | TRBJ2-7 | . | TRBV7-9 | TGTGCCAGCAGCTTAGTAGGGGATCCGATCATCGAGCAGTACTTC | CASSLVGDPIIEQYF
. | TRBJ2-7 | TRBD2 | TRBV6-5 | TGTGCCAGCAGTTACCGCGGACTAGGGGCCTACGAGCAGTACTTC | CASSYRGLGAYEQYF
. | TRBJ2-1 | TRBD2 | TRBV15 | TGTGCCATCCGGACTAGCGGGGTCCCGTACAATGAGCAGTTCTTC | CAIRTSGVPYNEQFF
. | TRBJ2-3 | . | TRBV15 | TGTGCCACCAGCTCCGCGGATACGCAGTATTTT | CATSSADTQYF
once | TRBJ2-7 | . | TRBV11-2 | TGTGCCAGCAGCTTTGGGGGAAACGGCCGTTACTCCTACGAGCAGTACTTC | CASSFGGNGRYSYEQYF
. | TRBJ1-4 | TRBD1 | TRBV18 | TGTGCCAGCTCAACGACAGGGGGAGATGGTGAAAAACTGTTTTTT | CASSTTGGDGEKLFF
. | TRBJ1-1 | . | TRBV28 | TGTGCCAGCAGTTTACCCCATGCTGAAGCTTTCTTT | CASSLPHAEAFF
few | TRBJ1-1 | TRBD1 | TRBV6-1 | TGTGCCAGCAAATGGGACAGGGTGAACACTGAAGCTTTCTTT | CASKWDRVNTEAFF